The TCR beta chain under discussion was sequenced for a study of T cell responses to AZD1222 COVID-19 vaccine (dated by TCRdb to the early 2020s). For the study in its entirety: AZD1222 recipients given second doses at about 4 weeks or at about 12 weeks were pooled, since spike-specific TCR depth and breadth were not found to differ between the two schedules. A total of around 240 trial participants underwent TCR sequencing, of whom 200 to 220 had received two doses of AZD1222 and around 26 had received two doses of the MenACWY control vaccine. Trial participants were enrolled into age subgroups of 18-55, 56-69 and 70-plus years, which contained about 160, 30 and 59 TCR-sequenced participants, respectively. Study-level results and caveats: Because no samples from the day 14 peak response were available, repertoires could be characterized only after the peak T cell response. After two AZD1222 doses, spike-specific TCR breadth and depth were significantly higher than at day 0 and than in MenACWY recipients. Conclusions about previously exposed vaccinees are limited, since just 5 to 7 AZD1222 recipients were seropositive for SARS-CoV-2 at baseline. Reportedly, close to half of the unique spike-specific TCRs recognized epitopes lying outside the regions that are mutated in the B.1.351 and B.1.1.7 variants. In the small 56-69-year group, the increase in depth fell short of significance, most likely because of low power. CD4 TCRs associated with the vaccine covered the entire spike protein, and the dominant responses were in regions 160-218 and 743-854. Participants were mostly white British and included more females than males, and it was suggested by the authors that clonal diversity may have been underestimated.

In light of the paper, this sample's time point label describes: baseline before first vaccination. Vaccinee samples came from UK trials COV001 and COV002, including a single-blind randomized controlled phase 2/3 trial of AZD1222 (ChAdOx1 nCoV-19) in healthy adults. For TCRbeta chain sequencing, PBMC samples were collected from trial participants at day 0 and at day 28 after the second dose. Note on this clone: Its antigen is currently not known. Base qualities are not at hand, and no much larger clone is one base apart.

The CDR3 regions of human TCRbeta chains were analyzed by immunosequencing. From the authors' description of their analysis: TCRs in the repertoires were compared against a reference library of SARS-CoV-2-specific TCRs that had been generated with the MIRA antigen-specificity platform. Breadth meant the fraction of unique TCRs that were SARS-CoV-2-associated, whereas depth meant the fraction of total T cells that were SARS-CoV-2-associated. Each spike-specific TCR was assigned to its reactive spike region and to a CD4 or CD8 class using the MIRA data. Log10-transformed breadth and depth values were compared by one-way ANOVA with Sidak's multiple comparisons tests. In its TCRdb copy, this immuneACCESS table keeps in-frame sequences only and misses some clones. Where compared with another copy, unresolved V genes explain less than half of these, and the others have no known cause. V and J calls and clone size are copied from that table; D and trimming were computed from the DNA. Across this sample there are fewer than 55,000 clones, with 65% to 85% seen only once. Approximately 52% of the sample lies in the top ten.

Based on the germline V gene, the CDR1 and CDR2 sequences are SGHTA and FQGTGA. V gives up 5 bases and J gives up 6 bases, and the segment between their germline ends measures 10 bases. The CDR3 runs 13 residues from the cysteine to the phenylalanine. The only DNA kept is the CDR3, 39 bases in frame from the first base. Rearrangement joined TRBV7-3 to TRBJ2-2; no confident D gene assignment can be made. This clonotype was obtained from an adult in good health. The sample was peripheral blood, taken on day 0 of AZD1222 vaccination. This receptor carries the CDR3 CASSAQMAGELFF. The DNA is TGTGCCAGCAGCGCACAAATGGCCGGGGAGCTGTTTTTT.